The 19 T cell receptor beta chains given below trace back to one sample, sequenced in a study of radiotherapy plus CTLA-4 blockade in lung cancer. The method was immunoSEQ multiplex PCR; TCRdb's version includes in-frame clones alone and lacks a portion of them. Of some 23,000 clones detected, approximately 70% appear once; the ten largest clones hold more than 3.5%. Sequenced here: peripheral blood, sampled from a patient treated with radiotherapy plus ipilimumab. These receptors all stem from a human donor with non-small cell lung cancer who had stable disease on radiotherapy plus ipilimumab.

This chain uses TRBV7-9 with TRBJ2-1, with 14 bases lining up with TRBD2. The J segment lost 0 bases and the V segment lost 5 bases, leaving 6 bases of the junction unmatched. Germline V CDR1 and CDR2: SEHNR, FQNEAQ (reference sequence). This CDR3 has 18 amino acids. CDR3 amino acids: CASSPPGTSGSSYNEQFF. The CDR3 DNA is TGTGCCAGCAGCCCGCCCGGGACTAGCGGGAGCTCCTACAATGAGCAGTTCTTC.

V and J are TRBV7-2 and TRBJ1-2; no firm D call. V was cut by 4 bases and J by 2 bases, with 14 bases left in between. From germline, CDR1 is SGHTA and CDR2 FQGNSA. This CDR3 has 15 amino acids. CDR3 protein: CASSSTSTANYGYTF. The CDR3 coding sequence is TGTGCCAGCAGCTCCACTTCGACGGCAAACTATGGCTACACCTTC.

The J gene is TRBJ1-2, the V gene TRBV19; tentative D call: TRBD1 (5 bases). V was clipped by 6 bases and J by 5 bases, with 13 bases between them. Germline V gene data show CDR1 as LNHDA and CDR2 as SQIVND (reference sequence). The CDR3 covers 13 residues. CDR3: CASRLGGGYGYTF. The CDR3, as DNA: TGTGCCAGTAGACTCGGCGGGGGGTATGGCTACACCTTC.

The rearrangement joins TRBV5-1 to TRBJ1-2; D perhaps matches TRBD1 (5 bases). The CDR3 loop spans 14 amino acids. CDR1 is SGHRS, CDR2 YFSETQ, per germline. V lost 4 bases and J 6 bases, leaving 16 bases between the germline ends. The CDR3 is CASSDAGGINGYTF. As DNA, the CDR3 is TGCGCCAGCAGCGATGCTGGGGGAATCAATGGCTACACCTTC.

The chain has TRBV5-1 and TRBJ2-5, with D maybe TRBD1 (5 bases). CDR1 SGHRS and CDR2 YFSETQ come from the germline V gene. V was clipped by 0 bases and J by 4 bases, with 10 bases between them. This CDR3 spans 14 amino acids. CDR3 in DNA: TGCGCCAGCAGCTTGGCAGGGAAGTTAGAGACCCAGTACTTC. It specifies CASSLAGKLETQYF.

V and J are TRBV7-2 and TRBJ1-1; TRBD1 agrees at 7 bases. The CDR3 contains 16 residues. CDR1 and CDR2 (germline): SGHTA, FQGNSA. With 0 bases clipped from V and 2 bases from J, the junction kept 6 bases outside the gene matches. For the CDR3, the DNA is TGTGCCAGCAGCTTAGCGACAGGGTACCTAAACACTGAAGCTTTCTTT. This codes for CASSLATGYLNTEAFF.

V gene TRBV7-9 combines with J gene TRBJ1-1; weak D call: TRBD1 (5 bases). Germline V lookup: CDR1 SEHNR, CDR2 FQNEAQ (reference sequence). Trimming took 4 bases from V and 2 from J, leaving 8 bases between them. CDR3 length: 13 residues. CDR3 sequence (DNA): TGTGCCAGCAGCTCCGACAGTAACACTGAAGCTTTCTTT. Protein: CASSSDSNTEAFF.

The rearrangement links TRBV7-9 to TRBJ2-7, with 15 bases matching TRBD2. CDR1 and CDR2 (germline): SEHNR, FQNEAQ (reference sequence). The CDR3 is 15 residues long. Trimming took 5 bases from V and 2 from J; bases not matched to a gene: 1. The CDR3 DNA follows: TGTGCCAGCAGCGGACTAGCGGGAGGGACCTACGAGCAGTACTTC. This encodes CASSGLAGGTYEQYF.

V usage is TRBV5-1 and J usage is TRBJ2-7, with 10 bases matching TRBD2. With V trimmed by 3 bases and J by 1 base, 10 bases remained unmatched. Germline CDR1 and CDR2: SGHRS and YFSETQ. The CDR3 length is 17 residues. The CDR3 protein is CASSSRPSGSGSYEQYF. CDR3 nucleotide sequence: TGCGCCAGCAGCTCCCGCCCTAGCGGGAGTGGATCCTACGAGCAGTACTTC.

V and J are TRBV7-9 and TRBJ1-1; D is undetermined. This CDR3 contains 14 residues. Deletions cut 1 base from V and 1 base from J, with 7 bases between. The germline V gene encodes CDR1 SEHNR and CDR2 FQNEAQ (reference sequence). The CDR3 loop reads CASSLVFENTEAFF. DNA for the CDR3: TGTGCCAGCAGCTTAGTTTTCGAGAACACTGAAGCTTTCTTT.

The genes are TRBV27 and TRBJ2-1, with 9 positions matching TRBD2. This CDR3 is built from 19 residues. Germline V CDR1 and CDR2: MNHEY, SMNVEV (reference sequence). V was pared by 3 bases and J by 7 bases, with 19 bases of the junction left unmatched. The CDR3, as DNA: TGTGCCAGCAGTTTCTATCACCTTATAGCGGGAGAGGTGCGGAATGAGCAGTTCTTC. As protein: CASSFYHLIAGEVRNEQFF.

This clone was seen only a few times. The chain has TRBV5-6 and TRBJ2-7; TRBD1 aligns across 10 bases. The V and J ends lost 4 bases and 1 base, in that order; junction bases with no gene match: 5. CDR1 and CDR2 (germline): SGHDT, YYEEEE. The CDR3 has 15 amino acids. CDR3: CASSPDRGFSYEQYF. The CDR3 DNA reads as TGTGCCAGCAGCCCGGACAGGGGGTTTTCCTACGAGCAGTACTTC.

This clone was counted between two and nine times. The chain is built from TRBV29-1 and TRBJ2-1, with a weak D call TRBD2 (5 bases). Per the germline V gene, CDR1 is SQVTM and CDR2 is ANQGSEA. CDR3 length equals 12 residues. The DNA of the CDR3 is TGCAACGGAGGTTCGGGCTACAATGAGCAGTTCTTC. Translated: CNGGSGYNEQFF.

The J gene is TRBJ2-4, the V gene TRBV5-1; D may be TRBD1 (6 bases). CDR1 SGHRS and CDR2 YFSETQ come from the germline V gene. This CDR3 is 14 amino acids long. Trimming took 2 bases from V and 15 from J, leaving 21 bases between them. The CDR3 loop is CASSLSSGQGYLYF. In DNA, the CDR3 is TGCGCCAGCAGCTTAAGTTCTGGGCAGGGGTACCTGTACTTC.

The rearrangement joins TRBV5-6 to TRBJ2-3; 7 bases line up with TRBD1. CDR3 size: 15 residues. Germline V gives CDR1 SGHDT, CDR2 YYEEEE. V shed 3 bases and J 0 bases; nucleotides not matched to a gene: 4. The CDR3 loop is CASSSTGLSTDTQYF. The CDR3 DNA reads TGTGCCAGCAGCTCGACAGGGTTGAGCACAGATACGCAGTATTTT.

The V gene is TRBV11-1, the J gene TRBJ2-6; no reliable D call. Germline values: CDR1 SGHAT, CDR2 FQDESV (reference sequence). The CDR3 loop spans 16 amino acids. Trimming shortened V by 8 bases and J by 4 bases, and 18 bases separated the two germline ends. CDR3 bases: TGTGCCAGCGGCCATAGAGTCTTGGCGGGGGCCAACGTCCTGACTTTC. It is translated as CASGHRVLAGANVLTF. Full variable domain (outside the CDR3, taken from reference TRBV11-1 and TRBJ2-6): EAEVAQSPRYKITEKSQAVAFWCDPISGHATLYWYRQILGQGPELLVQFQDESVVDDSQLPKDRFSAERLKGVDSTLKIQPAELGDSAMYLCASGHRVLAGANVLTFGAGSRLTVL.

The genes are TRBV7-9 and TRBJ2-7; D is undetermined. Trimming took 5 bases from V and 0 from J, leaving 2 bases between them. Germline-derived CDR1 and CDR2 are SEHNR and FQNEAQ (reference sequence). This CDR3 spans 11 amino acids. The CDR3: CASSPSYEQYF. CDR3 bases: TGTGCCAGCAGCCCCTCCTACGAGCAGTACTTC.

This clone was seen a single time. The V call is TRBV19, the J call TRBJ2-3; D not resolved. The V and J ends lost 3 bases and 2 bases respectively, with 12 bases between them. The germline CDR1 and CDR2 sequences are LNHDA and SQIVND (reference sequence). The CDR3 is 15 amino acids. The CDR3: CASSILGKNTDTQYF. The DNA of the CDR3 is TGTGCCAGTAGTATCTTGGGTAAAAACACAGATACGCAGTATTTT. The whole variable domain, filled in from reference TRBV19 and TRBJ2-3, reads DGGITQSPKYLFRKEGQNVTLSCEQNLNHDAMYWYRQDPGQGLRLIYYSQIVNDFQKGDIAEGYSVSREKKESFPLTVTSAQKNPTAFYLCASSILGKNTDTQYFGPGTRLTVL.

In this sample, this clone turned up a few times. The chain uses TRBV19 and TRBJ1-5, with D perhaps matching TRBD1 (5 bases). This CDR3 region has 12 residues. The V end was cut by 6 bases, the J end by 9 bases, with 12 bases between. The V gene's germline CDR1 is LNHDA and CDR2 SQIVND (reference sequence). The DNA of the CDR3 is TGTGCCAGTAGCCTGACAGAGGGGCCCCAGCATTTT. This codes for CASSLTEGPQHF.